This TCR beta chain was recorded in a study of CD8 T cells in ankylosing spondylitis. The study, taken as a whole, reports: In ankylosing spondylitis blood, a motif of roughly eight highly homologous TCR beta variants appeared characteristic.

This clonotype was seen repeatedly, ten times or more. Its specificity is unknown. Each CDR3 protein gets one entry after TCRdb re-called the 5' RACE reads with MiXCR. This sample has hundreds of thousands of distinct CDR3 sequences, with 12% found just once. Sequenced: blood, either unsorted or a sorted T cell fraction (not recorded which). The TCR sequence derives from a male donor with ankylosing spondylitis.

This CDR3 reads CASSFGQARSYEQYF. The DNA of the CDR3 is TGTGCCAGCAGCTTCGGACAGGCCCGCTCCTACGAGCAGTACTTC. The rearrangement uses TRBV7-6 and TRBJ2-7; 7 bases are a match to TRBD1. The length of the CDR3 is 15 residues. The J segment lost 0 bases and the V segment lost 3 bases, leaving 5 bases of the junction unmatched. Germline V gene lookup returns CDR1 SGHVS and CDR2 FNYEAQ. The complete variable domain, with remaining parts taken from reference TRBV7-6 and TRBJ2-7, reads GAGVSQSPRYKVTKRGQDVALRCDPISGHVSLYWYRQALGQGPEFLTYFNYEAQQDKSGLPNDRFSAERPEGSISTLTIQRTEQRDSAMYRCASSFGQARSYEQYFGPGTRLTVT.